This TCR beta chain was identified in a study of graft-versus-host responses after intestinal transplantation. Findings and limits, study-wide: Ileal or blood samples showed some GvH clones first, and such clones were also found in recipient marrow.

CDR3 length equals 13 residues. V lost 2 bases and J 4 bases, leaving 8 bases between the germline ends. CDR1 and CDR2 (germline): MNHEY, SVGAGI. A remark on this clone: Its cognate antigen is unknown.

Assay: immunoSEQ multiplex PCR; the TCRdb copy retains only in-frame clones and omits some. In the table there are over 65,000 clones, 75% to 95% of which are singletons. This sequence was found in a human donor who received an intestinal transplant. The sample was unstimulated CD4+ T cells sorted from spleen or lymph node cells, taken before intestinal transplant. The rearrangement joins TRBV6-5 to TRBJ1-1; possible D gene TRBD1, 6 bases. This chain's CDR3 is CASSYQGSTEAFF. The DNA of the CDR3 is TGTGCCAGCAGTTACCAGGGGTCCACTGAAGCTTTCTTT.